One sample yielded the 13 T cell receptor beta chains listed below, sequenced in a study of CD8 T cells in Susac syndrome. A quantity of about 0.5 to 1 ug RNA underwent reverse transcription using random hexamers. TCRdb fed the immunoSEQ multiplex PCR reads into MiXCR, producing one record per CDR3 protein. The sample holds around 280,000 distinct CDR3 sequences, roughly 85% seen once. The sample was CD8+ T cells from PBMCs. Every receptor here comes from a human donor with multiple sclerosis.

The chain combines TRBV2 with TRBJ2-3, with D perhaps matching TRBD2 (5 bases). Germline CDR1 reads SNHLY; CDR2 reads FYNNEI. V gave up 5 bases and J gave up 2 bases, with 11 bases separating them. The CDR3 has 14 amino acids. The CDR3: CASSFIRDTDTQYF. For the CDR3, the DNA is TGTGCCAGCAGTTTCATTCGGGACACAGATACGCAGTATTTT.

The chain links TRBV15 to TRBJ2-1; D is possibly TRBD2 (6 bases). The CDR3 covers 17 residues. Per germline, CDR1 LNHNV and CDR2 YYDKDF (reference sequence). V lost 1 base, J lost 0 bases, and 13 bases lay in between. The CDR3 region is CATSRGPLEGSYNEQFF. CDR3 coding DNA: TGTGCCACCAGCAGAGGCCCCCTGGAGGGCTCCTACAATGAGCAGTTCTTC.

A few counts support this clonotype. The chain recombines TRBV15 with TRBJ1-1; D possibly corresponds to TRBD1 (6 bases). V was trimmed by 1 base and J by 7 bases, leaving 10 bases between them. In germline, CDR1 is LNHNV, CDR2 YYDKDF (reference sequence). The CDR3 loop spans 13 amino acids. This CDR3 is CATSRGGPSEAFF. CDR3 in DNA: TGTGCCACCAGCAGAGGGGGGCCCAGTGAAGCTTTCTTT.

This rearrangement joins TRBV29-1 to TRBJ2-2, with 8 bases matching TRBD1. V was clipped by 4 bases and J by 7 bases; unmatched bases: 5. The CDR3 is 13 residues long. The V gene's germline CDR1 is SQVTM and CDR2 ANQGSEA. The CDR3 region is CSVVPTGGGELFF. DNA of the CDR3: TGCAGCGTTGTCCCTACAGGGGGCGGGGAGCTGTTTTTT.

J is TRBJ2-1 and V is TRBV4-1; 9 bases match TRBD2. CDR1 and CDR2 from the germline V gene are MGHRA and YSYEKL. The CDR3 is made up of 15 amino acids. The junction had 7 bases not matched to a gene; V was cut back by 5 bases and J by 5 bases. This chain's CDR3 is CASSFRSSGDNEQFF. Written as DNA, the CDR3 is TGCGCCAGCAGCTTCCGGTCTAGCGGGGACAATGAGCAGTTCTTC.

This sequence joins TRBV6-1 and TRBJ2-7; D unresolved. The CDR3 has 14 amino acids. Germline V gene data show CDR1 as MNHNS and CDR2 as SASEGT. The V gene lost 6 bases and the J gene lost 1 base, with 13 bases spanning the gap. The CDR3 DNA follows: TGTGCCAGCAGCATAACAAGTAGATCCTACGAGCAGTACTTC. Translated, it gives CASSITSRSYEQYF.

This chain joins TRBV20-1 and TRBJ2-3, with D unclear. Germline CDR1 and CDR2: DFQATT and SNEGSKA (reference sequence). This CDR3 is 12 amino acids long. V lost 3 bases and J lost 6, with 10 bases in between. CDR3 region: CSASGEVDTQYF. CDR3 DNA: TGCAGTGCTAGTGGCGAAGTGGATACGCAGTATTTT.

CDR3 bases: TGTGCCAGTGCTCTCGATGGGATGGCAGGGGGCTTCACCGGGGAGCTGTTTTTT. Translating gives CASALDGMAGGFTGELFF. The V gene is TRBV19, the J gene TRBJ2-2; TRBD1 matches at 8 bases. Germline values: CDR1 LNHDA, CDR2 SQIVND (reference sequence). The V and J ends lost 8 bases and 4 bases, in that order; junction bases with no gene match: 18. This CDR3 has 18 residues.

This chain links TRBV24-1 with TRBJ2-5; TRBD1 might be the D (5 bases). Germline V lookup: CDR1 KGHDR, CDR2 SFDVKD. Trimming pared 0 bases from V and 0 bases from J, leaving 7 bases between. The CDR3 consists of 15 residues. In nucleotides, the CDR3 is TGTGCCACCAGTGATTTGGAAGGGGACCAAGAGACCCAGTACTTC. This gives the protein CATSDLEGDQETQYF.

This chain uses TRBV19 with TRBJ2-5; D is perhaps TRBD1 (6 bases). V shed 9 bases and J shed 7 bases, with 18 bases lying between them. CDR3 length: 13 residues. Germline assignment: CDR1 LNHDA and CDR2 SQIVND (reference sequence). CDR3 bases: TGTGCCAGCCGACAGGTCAGGGACGGGACCCAGTACTTC. It yields the protein CASRQVRDGTQYF.

The count of this clonotype is one. The chain links TRBV27 to TRBJ2-7, with a possible D match to TRBD2 (5 bases). V was cut by 2 bases and J by 4 bases, with 9 bases left in between. The CDR3 spans 13 residues. CDR1 and CDR2 from the germline V gene are MNHEY and SMNVEV (reference sequence). CDR3 in amino acids: CASSLDSVYEQYF. The CDR3 region has the DNA TGTGCCAGCAGTTTAGATAGCGTATACGAGCAGTACTTC.

The CDR3 coding sequence is TGTGCCACCGAACTAGCGGGAGAGTTTAATGAGCAGTTCTTC. As protein: CATELAGEFNEQFF. The V and J genes are TRBV15 and TRBJ2-1; TRBD2 matches at 11 bases. V shed 8 bases and J 7 bases; nucleotides not matched to a gene: 7. The CDR3 covers 14 residues. The germline V gene has CDR1 LNHNV and CDR2 YYDKDF (reference sequence).

In its sample, this clonotype was seen once. The chain employs TRBV4-2 and TRBJ1-1, with D unclear. Germline loops: CDR1 LGHNA, CDR2 YNFKEQ. The CDR3 is 13 residues long. V lost 1 base to trimming and J lost 8 bases, with 11 bases between them. The CDR3 DNA follows: TGTGCCAGCAGCCAAGTACTGAACAGAGAAGCTTTCTTT. It yields the protein CASSQVLNREAFF.